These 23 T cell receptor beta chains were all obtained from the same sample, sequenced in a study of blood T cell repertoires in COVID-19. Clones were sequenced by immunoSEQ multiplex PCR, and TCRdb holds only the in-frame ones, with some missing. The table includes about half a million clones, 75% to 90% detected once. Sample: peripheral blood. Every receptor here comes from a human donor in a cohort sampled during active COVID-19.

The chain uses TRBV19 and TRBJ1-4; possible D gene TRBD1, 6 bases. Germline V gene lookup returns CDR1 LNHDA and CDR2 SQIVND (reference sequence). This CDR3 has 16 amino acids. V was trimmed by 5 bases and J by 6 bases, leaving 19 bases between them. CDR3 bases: TGTGCCAGTAGTCCAGACCGCAGGGGCATGGATGAAAAACTGTTTTTT. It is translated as CASSPDRRGMDEKLFF.

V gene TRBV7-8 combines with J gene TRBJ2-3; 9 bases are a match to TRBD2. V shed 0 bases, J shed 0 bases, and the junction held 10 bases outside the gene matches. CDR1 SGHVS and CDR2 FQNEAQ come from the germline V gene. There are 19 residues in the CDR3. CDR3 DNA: TGTGCCAGCAGCTTAGCGTCGGGACTAGCATTGTCTAGCACAGATACGCAGTATTTT. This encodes CASSLASGLALSSTDTQYF.

The CDR3: CAWSVEAGPLGEQFF. In nucleotides, the CDR3 is TGTGCCTGGAGTGTAGAAGCGGGACCTTTAGGGGAGCAGTTCTTC. The rearrangement uses TRBV30 and TRBJ2-1; 7 positions match TRBD2. Germline V gives CDR1 GTSNPN, CDR2 SVGIG (reference sequence). Losses at the gene ends were 0 bases for V and 10 bases for J; bases not matched to a gene: 12. This CDR3 has 15 residues.

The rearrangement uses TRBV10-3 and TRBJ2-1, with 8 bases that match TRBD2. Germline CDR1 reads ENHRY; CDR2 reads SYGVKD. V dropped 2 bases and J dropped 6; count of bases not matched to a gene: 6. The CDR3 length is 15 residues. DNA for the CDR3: TGTGCCATCAGTGAGCGGGGCGGGAGGTCCAATGAGCAGTTCTTC. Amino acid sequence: CAISERGGRSNEQFF.

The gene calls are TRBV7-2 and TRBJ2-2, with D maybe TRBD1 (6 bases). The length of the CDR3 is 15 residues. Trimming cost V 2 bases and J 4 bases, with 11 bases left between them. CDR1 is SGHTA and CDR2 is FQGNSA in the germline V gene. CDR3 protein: CASSLQGPGTGELFF. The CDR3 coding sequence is TGTGCCAGCAGCTTACAGGGGCCGGGCACCGGGGAGCTGTTTTTT. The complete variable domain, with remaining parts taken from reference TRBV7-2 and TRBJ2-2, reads GAGVSQSPSNKVTEKGKDVELRCDPISGHTALYWYRQSLGQGLEFLIYFQGNSAPDKSGLPSDRFSAERTGGSVSTLTIQRTQQEDSAVYLCASSLQGPGTGELFFGEGSRLTVL.

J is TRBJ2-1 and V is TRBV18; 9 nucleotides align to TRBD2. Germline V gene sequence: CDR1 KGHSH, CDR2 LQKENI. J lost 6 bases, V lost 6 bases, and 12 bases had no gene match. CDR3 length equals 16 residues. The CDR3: CASSTSPSGVGNEQFF. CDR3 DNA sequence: TGTGCCAGCTCCACCAGTCCTAGCGGGGTTGGCAATGAGCAGTTCTTC.

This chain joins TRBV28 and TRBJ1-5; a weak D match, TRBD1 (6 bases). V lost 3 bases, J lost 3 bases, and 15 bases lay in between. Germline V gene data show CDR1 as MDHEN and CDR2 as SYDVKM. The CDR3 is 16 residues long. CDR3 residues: CASSFPGQRYNQPQHF. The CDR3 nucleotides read TGTGCCAGCAGTTTTCCGGGACAAAGATACAATCAGCCCCAGCATTTT. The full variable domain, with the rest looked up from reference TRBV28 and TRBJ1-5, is DVKVTQSSRYLVKRTGEKVFLECVQDMDHENMFWYRQDPGLGLRLIYFSYDVKMKEKGDIPEGYSVSREKKERFSLILESASTNQTSMYLCASSFPGQRYNQPQHFGDGTRLSIL.

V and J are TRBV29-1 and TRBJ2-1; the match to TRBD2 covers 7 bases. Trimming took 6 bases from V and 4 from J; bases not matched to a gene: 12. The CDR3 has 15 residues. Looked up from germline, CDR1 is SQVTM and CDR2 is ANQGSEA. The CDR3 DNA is TGCAGCGTCCGCCCCGGACTAGAATCATACAATGAGCAGTTCTTC. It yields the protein CSVRPGLESYNEQFF.

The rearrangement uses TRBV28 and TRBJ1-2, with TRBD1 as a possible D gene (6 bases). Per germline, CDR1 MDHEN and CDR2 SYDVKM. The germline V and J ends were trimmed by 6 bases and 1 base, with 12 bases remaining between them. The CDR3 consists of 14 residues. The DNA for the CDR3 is TGTGCCAGCAGGCCAGGGGTGCGTAACTATGGCTACACCTTC. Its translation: CASRPGVRNYGYTF.

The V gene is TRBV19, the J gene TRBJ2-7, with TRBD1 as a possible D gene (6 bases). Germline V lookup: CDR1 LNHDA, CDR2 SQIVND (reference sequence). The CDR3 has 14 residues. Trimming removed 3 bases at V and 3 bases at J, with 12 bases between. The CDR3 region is CASSIQGNNYEQYF. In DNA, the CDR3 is TGTGCCAGTAGTATCCAGGGGAATAACTACGAGCAGTACTTC.

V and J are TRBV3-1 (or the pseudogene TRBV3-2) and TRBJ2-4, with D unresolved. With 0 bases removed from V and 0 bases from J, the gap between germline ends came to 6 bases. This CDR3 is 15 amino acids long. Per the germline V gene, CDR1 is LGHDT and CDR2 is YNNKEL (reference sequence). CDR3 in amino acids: CASSQEPGAKNIQYF. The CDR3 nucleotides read TGTGCCAGCAGCCAAGAACCGGGAGCCAAAAACATTCAGTACTTC.

The CDR3 is CASSVLRGGGLTDTQYF. The CDR3, as DNA: TGTGCCAGCAGCGTCCTACGGGGGGGAGGACTCACAGATACGCAGTATTTT. The rearrangement uses TRBV9 and TRBJ2-3, with 8 bases lining up with TRBD2. Trimming removed 2 bases from V and 2 bases from J; junction bases left unmatched: 10. From germline, CDR1 is SGDLS and CDR2 YYNGEE. The CDR3 length is 17 residues. Full variable domain (rest looked up from reference TRBV9 and TRBJ2-3): DSGVTQTPKHLITATGQRVTLRCSPRSGDLSVYWYQQSLDQGLQFLIQYYNGEERAKGNILERFSAQQFPDLHSELNLSSLELGDSALYFCASSVLRGGGLTDTQYFGPGTRLTVL.

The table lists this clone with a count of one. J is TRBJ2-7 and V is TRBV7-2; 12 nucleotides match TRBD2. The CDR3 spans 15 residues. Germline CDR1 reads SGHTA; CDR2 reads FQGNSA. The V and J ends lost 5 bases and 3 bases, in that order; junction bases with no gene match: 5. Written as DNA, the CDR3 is TGTGCCAGCAGCGCGGGACTAGCGGGTAACTACGAGCAGTACTTC. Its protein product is CASSAGLAGNYEQYF. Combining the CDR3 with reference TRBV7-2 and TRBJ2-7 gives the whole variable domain GAGVSQSPSNKVTEKGKDVELRCDPISGHTALYWYRQSLGQGLEFLIYFQGNSAPDKSGLPSDRFSAERTGGSVSTLTIQRTQQEDSAVYLCASSAGLAGNYEQYFGPGTRLTVT.

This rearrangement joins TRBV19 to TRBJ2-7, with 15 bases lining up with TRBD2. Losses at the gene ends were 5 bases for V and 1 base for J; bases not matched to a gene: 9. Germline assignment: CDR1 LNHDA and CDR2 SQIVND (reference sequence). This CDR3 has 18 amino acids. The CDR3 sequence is CASSPLGLAGGQSYEQYF. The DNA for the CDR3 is TGTGCCAGTAGTCCCTTGGGACTAGCGGGAGGCCAATCCTACGAGCAGTACTTC.

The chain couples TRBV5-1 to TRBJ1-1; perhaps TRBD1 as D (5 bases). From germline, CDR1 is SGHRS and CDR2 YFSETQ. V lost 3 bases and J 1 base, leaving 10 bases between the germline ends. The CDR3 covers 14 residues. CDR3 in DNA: TGCGCCAGCAGCTCCCTTACAGGGAACACTGAAGCTTTCTTT. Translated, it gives CASSSLTGNTEAFF.

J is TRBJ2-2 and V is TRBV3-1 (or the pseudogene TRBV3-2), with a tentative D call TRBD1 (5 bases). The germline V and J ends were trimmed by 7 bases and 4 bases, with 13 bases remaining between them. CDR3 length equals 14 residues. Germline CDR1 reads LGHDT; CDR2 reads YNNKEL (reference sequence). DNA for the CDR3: TGTGCCAGCACCTATTCAGGGTCCACCGGGGAGCTGTTTTTT. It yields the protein CASTYSGSTGELFF.

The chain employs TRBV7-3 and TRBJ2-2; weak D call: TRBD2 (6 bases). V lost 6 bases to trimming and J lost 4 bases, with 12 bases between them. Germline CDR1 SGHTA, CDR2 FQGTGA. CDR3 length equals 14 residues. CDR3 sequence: CASRPTGSTGELFF. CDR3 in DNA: TGTGCCAGCAGGCCCACCGGGAGCACCGGGGAGCTGTTTTTT.

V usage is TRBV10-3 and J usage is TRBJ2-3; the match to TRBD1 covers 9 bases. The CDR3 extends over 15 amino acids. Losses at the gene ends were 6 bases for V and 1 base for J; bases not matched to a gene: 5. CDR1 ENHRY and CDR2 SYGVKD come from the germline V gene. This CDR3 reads CAISLTGGGTDTQYF. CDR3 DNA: TGTGCCATCAGCTTGACAGGGGGAGGCACAGATACGCAGTATTTT.

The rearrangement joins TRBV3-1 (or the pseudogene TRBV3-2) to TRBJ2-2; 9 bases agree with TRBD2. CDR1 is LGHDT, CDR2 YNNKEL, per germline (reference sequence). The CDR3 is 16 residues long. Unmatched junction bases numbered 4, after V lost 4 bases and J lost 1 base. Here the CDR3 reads CASSLTSGRNTGELFF. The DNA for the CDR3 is TGTGCCAGCAGCCTAACTAGCGGGCGGAACACCGGGGAGCTGTTTTTT.

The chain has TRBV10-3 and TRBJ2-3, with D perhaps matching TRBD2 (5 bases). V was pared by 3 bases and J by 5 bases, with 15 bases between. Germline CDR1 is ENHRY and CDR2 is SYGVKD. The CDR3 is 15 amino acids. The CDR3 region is CAISDSRSGGDTQYF. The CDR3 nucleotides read TGTGCCATCAGTGATTCGCGCTCAGGAGGAGATACGCAGTATTTT.

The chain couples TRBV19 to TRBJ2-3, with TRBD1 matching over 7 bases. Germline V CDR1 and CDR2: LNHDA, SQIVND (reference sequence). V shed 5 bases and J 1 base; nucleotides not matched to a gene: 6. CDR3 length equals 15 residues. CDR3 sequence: CASSPTGTGTDTQYF. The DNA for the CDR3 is TGTGCCAGTAGTCCGACCGGGACAGGCACAGATACGCAGTATTTT. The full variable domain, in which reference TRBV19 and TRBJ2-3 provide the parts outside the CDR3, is DGGITQSPKYLFRKEGQNVTLSCEQNLNHDAMYWYRQDPGQGLRLIYYSQIVNDFQKGDIAEGYSVSREKKESFPLTVTSAQKNPTAFYLCASSPTGTGTDTQYFGPGTRLTVL.

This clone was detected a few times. In DNA form, the CDR3 reads TGTGCCAGCAGCTTATACTACATGGAGGAGCAGTACTTC. It yields the protein CASSLYYMEEQYF. The chain links TRBV13 to TRBJ2-7; no reliable D call. Germline assignment: CDR1 PRHDT and CDR2 FYEKMQ (reference sequence). Between the trimmed V and J ends, which lost 2 bases and 7 bases, there was a span of 12 bases. The CDR3 length is 13 residues. The full variable domain, its missing parts supplied by reference TRBV13 and TRBJ2-7, is AAGVIQSPRHLIKEKRETATLKCYPIPRHDTVYWYQQGPGQDPQFLISFYEKMQSDKGSIPDRFSAQQFSDYHSELNMSSLELGDSALYFCASSLYYMEEQYFGPGTRLTVT.

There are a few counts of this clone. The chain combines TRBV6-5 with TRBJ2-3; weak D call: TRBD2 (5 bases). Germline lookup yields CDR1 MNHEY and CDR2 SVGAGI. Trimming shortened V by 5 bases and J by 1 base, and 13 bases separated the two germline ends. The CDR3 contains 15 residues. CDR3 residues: CASSRSKGGTDTQYF. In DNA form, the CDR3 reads TGTGCCAGCAGTCGGTCTAAGGGAGGCACAGATACGCAGTATTTT.